The 32 T cell receptor beta chains listed next were all sequenced from one sample in a study of cytomegalovirus exposure and HLA in healthy donors. Primers for the PCR totalled 60 Vbeta and 13 Jbeta. Repertoires were generated with immunoSEQ multiplex PCR, while TCRdb's copy carries only in-frame clones and drops some. The sample has some 180,000 clones, about 12% seen once. The material sequenced was PBMCs. All receptors come from a man aged 50-60 years in good health and CMV-seropositive.

This clone was seen a few times. The chain couples TRBV28 to TRBJ2-2; 7 bases are a match to TRBD2. The CDR3 runs 15 residues. V lost 5 bases and J lost 1; bases outside the gene matches: 4. Germline assignment: CDR1 MDHEN and CDR2 SYDVKM. The CDR3 reads CASSRAGMNTGELFF. The CDR3 bases are TGTGCCAGCAGTCGAGCGGGGATGAACACCGGGGAGCTGTTTTTT.

This clone was counted a single time. The rearrangement joins TRBV5-6 to TRBJ1-6; D is perhaps TRBD1 (5 bases). This CDR3 region has 13 residues. CDR1 and CDR2 (germline): SGHDT, YYEEEE. V was cut by 4 bases and J by 12 bases, with 14 bases left in between. CDR3 nucleotide sequence: TGTGCCAGCAGCCCTACGGGCCAGGGACCCCTCCACTTT. It yields the protein CASSPTGQGPLHF.

This clone showed up just a few times. The J gene is TRBJ1-3, the V gene TRBV6-5; weak D call: TRBD1 (6 bases). This CDR3 spans 15 amino acids. Trimming took off 8 bases at V and 5 bases at J, with 19 bases between the two ends. Germline assignment: CDR1 MNHEY and CDR2 SVGAGI. The CDR3 protein is CASGPYQGTRNTIYF. In DNA form, the CDR3 reads TGTGCCAGCGGTCCCTATCAGGGGACGAGAAACACCATATATTTT.

The chain combines TRBV6-5 with TRBJ1-2; TRBD1 matches at 10 bases. The germline V gene encodes CDR1 MNHEY and CDR2 SVGAGI. The CDR3 contains 14 residues. Germline trimming cut 5 bases from V and 8 bases from J; bases unmatched to any gene: 8. The CDR3 DNA reads TGTGCCAGCAGTACTACATCGACAGGGGGCGGCTACACCTTC. Amino acid sequence: CASSTTSTGGGYTF.

This clone showed up just a few times. V and J are TRBV29-1 and TRBJ2-3; the D gene is possibly TRBD2 (5 bases). The CDR3 is made up of 16 amino acids. Germline V CDR1 and CDR2: SQVTM, ANQGSEA. Trimming removed 0 bases from V and 1 base from J, with 14 bases in between. CDR3 sequence (DNA): TGCAGCGTTGAAGATCACGAGGGTGGCGGCACAGATACGCAGTATTTT. Its translation is CSVEDHEGGGTDTQYF.

This clone appeared a few times. The CDR3 nucleotides read TGTGCCAGCTCACCACCGGGACTAGCGGGGGGCACCACAGATACGCAGTATTTT. Protein product: CASSPPGLAGGTTDTQYF. The gene calls are TRBV18 and TRBJ2-3; 15 bases map to TRBD2. The CDR3 covers 18 residues. After removal of 0 bases from V and 2 bases from J, the junction contained 3 bases not matched to a gene. CDR1 and CDR2 from the germline V gene are KGHSH and LQKENI.

A few counts support this clone. CDR3 sequence reads: CASSDPPHRAEAFF. The CDR3, as DNA: TGTGCCAGCAGTGACCCGCCCCACAGGGCTGAAGCTTTCTTT. The chain carries TRBV6-4 and TRBJ1-1, with a possible D match to TRBD1 (6 bases). CDR3 length: 14 amino acids. V was pared by 2 bases and J by 6 bases, with 13 bases between. Germline CDR1 reads MRHNA; CDR2 reads SNTAGT.

This clone was counted only a few times. In nucleotides, the CDR3 is TGTGCCAGCAGTTTCCGCGGGGGGGCCGGAGAGACCCAGTACTTC. Its translation: CASSFRGGAGETQYF. This chain uses TRBV28 with TRBJ2-5, with 9 bases lining up with TRBD2. Trimming cost V 3 bases and J 4 bases; bases outside gene matches: 6. This CDR3 is built from 15 residues. Germline V CDR1 and CDR2: MDHEN, SYDVKM.

The V and J genes are TRBV2 and TRBJ1-2; maybe TRBD1 (5 bases). This CDR3 has 12 residues. Per the germline V gene, CDR1 is SNHLY and CDR2 is FYNNEI. V shed 6 bases and J shed 5 bases, with 10 bases lying between them. Written as DNA, the CDR3 is TGTGCCAGCAGGGGGGGAAAGTATGGCTACACCTTC. Its protein is CASRGGKYGYTF.

The chain links TRBV7-2 to TRBJ2-1; TRBD2 matches at 13 bases. The germline V gene encodes CDR1 SGHTA and CDR2 FQGNSA. With 4 bases clipped from V and 6 bases from J, the junction kept 3 bases outside the gene matches. The CDR3 loop spans 15 amino acids. The CDR3 sequence: CASSYTSGGVNEQFF. The CDR3 coding sequence is TGTGCCAGCAGCTATACTAGCGGGGGGGTCAATGAGCAGTTCTTC. Using reference TRBV7-2 and TRBJ2-1 for the parts outside the CDR3, the full variable domain is GAGVSQSPSNKVTEKGKDVELRCDPISGHTALYWYRQSLGQGLEFLIYFQGNSAPDKSGLPSDRFSAERTGGSVSTLTIQRTQQEDSAVYLCASSYTSGGVNEQFFGPGTRLTVL.

There are a few counts of this clone. The chain employs TRBV7-9 and TRBJ2-3; 10 bases fit TRBD2. This CDR3 has 16 residues. Germline V gene data show CDR1 as SEHNR and CDR2 as FQNEAQ (reference sequence). V shed 5 bases and J 1 base; nucleotides not matched to a gene: 6. CDR3 sequence reads: CASSGRAGGGTDTQYF. CDR3 DNA: TGTGCCAGCAGCGGCAGAGCGGGGGGGGGCACAGATACGCAGTATTTT.

This chain joins TRBV30 and TRBJ1-3, with a weak D call TRBD1 (6 bases). This CDR3 has 17 residues. The germline CDR1 and CDR2 sequences are GTSNPN and SVGIG (reference sequence). V was trimmed by 3 bases and J by 1 base, leaving 19 bases between them. This CDR3 reads CAWSIGGGSASGNTIYF. CDR3 nucleotides: TGTGCCTGGAGCATAGGCGGGGGCTCTGCGTCTGGAAACACCATATATTTT.

The chain links TRBV28 to TRBJ1-2; TRBD1 might be the D (6 bases). This CDR3 contains 13 residues. Germline CDR1 is MDHEN and CDR2 is SYDVKM. Between the trimmed V and J ends, which lost 3 bases and 4 bases, there was a span of 9 bases. CDR3 residues: CASSLGGAYGYTF. Here the CDR3 DNA reads TGTGCCAGCAGTTTGGGGGGGGCCTATGGCTACACCTTC.

The J gene is TRBJ2-1, the V gene TRBV11-1; 10 positions match TRBD2. The J segment lost 10 bases and the V segment lost 2 bases, leaving 14 bases of the junction unmatched. Germline CDR1 reads SGHAT; CDR2 reads FQDESV (reference sequence). The CDR3 is 17 residues long. The CDR3 sequence is CASSLNLPLAGSGEQFF. The CDR3 nucleotides read TGTGCCAGCAGCTTAAACCTCCCACTAGCGGGGTCGGGAGAGCAGTTCTTC.

The rearrangement uses TRBV9 and TRBJ1-3, with 10 bases lining up with TRBD1. Germline CDR1 SGDLS, CDR2 YYNGEE. The J segment lost 2 bases and the V segment lost 0 bases, leaving 2 bases of the junction unmatched. The CDR3 covers 16 residues. The CDR3 sequence is CASSVGGTGAGNTIYF. The CDR3 DNA sequence: TGTGCCAGCAGCGTAGGAGGGACAGGGGCTGGAAACACCATATATTTT.

This clone has only a few counts. The chain uses TRBV6-5 and TRBJ2-3; 8 positions agree with TRBD2. The germline V gene has CDR1 MNHEY and CDR2 SVGAGI. With 4 bases clipped from V and 5 bases from J, the junction kept 5 bases outside the gene matches. The CDR3 runs 14 residues. CDR3 loop: CASSSGGAEDTQYF. CDR3 in DNA: TGTGCCAGCAGTTCCGGGGGGGCCGAAGATACGCAGTATTTT.

The chain is built from TRBV7-9 and TRBJ2-5; D gene ambiguous. The CDR3 is 14 amino acids. The germline V gene has CDR1 SEHNR and CDR2 FQNEAQ (reference sequence). V was cut by 3 bases and J by 4 bases, with 12 bases left in between. Here the CDR3 DNA reads TGTGCCAGCAGCTTCCCGAAATCGGGAGAGACCCAGTACTTC. This sequence encodes CASSFPKSGETQYF.

The chain uses TRBV5-1 and TRBJ2-5; 15 bases are a match to TRBD2. V lost 3 bases and J lost 5; bases outside the gene matches: 5. Germline V gives CDR1 SGHRS, CDR2 YFSETQ. This CDR3 region has 16 residues. The CDR3 sequence: CASSSGLAGGVETQYF. CDR3 sequence (DNA): TGCGCCAGCAGCTCGGGACTAGCGGGGGGTGTGGAGACCCAGTACTTC.

V is TRBV11-3 and J is TRBJ2-7; TRBD1 aligns across 7 bases. The V gene's germline CDR1 is SGHNT and CDR2 YENEEA. CDR3 size: 13 residues. V was pared by 7 bases and J by 7 bases, with 10 bases of the junction left unmatched. The CDR3, as DNA: TGTGCCAGCAACGACAGGGTTGGCCGGGAGCAGTACTTC. Translation: CASNDRVGREQYF.

The table lists this clone with a few counts. The rearrangement links TRBV6-6 to TRBJ2-1; D may be TRBD1 (5 bases). The germline V gene has CDR1 MNHNY and CDR2 SVGAGI (reference sequence). V shed 7 bases and J shed 4 bases, with 17 bases lying between them. There are 15 residues in the CDR3. The CDR3 sequence: CASILSRGSYNEQFF. Here the CDR3 DNA reads TGTGCCAGCATCCTATCAAGGGGCTCGTACAATGAGCAGTTCTTC.

The chain is built from TRBV19 and TRBJ1-4, with D unresolved. CDR1 is LNHDA and CDR2 is SQIVND in the germline V gene (reference sequence). Trimming took 1 base from V and 0 from J, leaving 9 bases between them. The CDR3 has 16 residues. The CDR3 reads CASSIARETTNEKLFF. The CDR3 DNA reads TGTGCCAGTAGTATAGCCCGGGAGACAACTAATGAAAAACTGTTTTTT.

This clone was counted between two and nine times. For the CDR3, the DNA is TGTGCCAGCAGCCAAAGGGGGGGTTTCCAAGAGACCCAGTACTTC. Amino acid sequence: CASSQRGGFQETQYF. V usage is TRBV14 and J usage is TRBJ2-5; D is possibly TRBD2 (7 bases). Trimming pared 2 bases from V and 1 base from J, leaving 11 bases between. CDR1 and CDR2 from the germline V gene are SGHDN and FVKESK. The CDR3 is made up of 15 amino acids.

J is TRBJ1-1 and V is TRBV6-5; a possible D gene is TRBD1 (6 bases). The CDR3 is made up of 13 amino acids. Germline V gives CDR1 MNHEY, CDR2 SVGAGI. V was cut by 1 base and J by 7 bases, with 10 bases left in between. The chain's CDR3 is CASSYFGTSEAFF. The CDR3 coding sequence is TGTGCCAGCAGTTACTTTGGGACAAGTGAAGCTTTCTTT.

This chain uses TRBV6-5 with TRBJ1-1; a possible D gene is TRBD1 (5 bases). Germline V gene sequence: CDR1 MNHEY, CDR2 SVGAGI. V lost 2 bases to trimming and J lost 7 bases, with 11 bases between them. The CDR3 is made up of 13 amino acids. CDR3 in amino acids: CASSYPGGVEAFF. In nucleotides, the CDR3 is TGTGCCAGCAGTTACCCCGGAGGGGTTGAAGCTTTCTTT.

V is TRBV28 and J is TRBJ2-7; the match to TRBD2 covers 7 bases. The CDR3 loop spans 14 amino acids. Germline CDR1 and CDR2: MDHEN and SYDVKM. V lost 6 bases, J lost 6 bases, and 11 bases stayed unmatched. CDR3 in DNA: TGTGCCAGCAGCCCCCCGGGAGGTAGGGCCGAGCAGTACGTC. Amino acid sequence: CASSPPGGRAEQYV.

The chain recombines TRBV30 with TRBJ2-3, with 9 bases aligning to TRBD1. J gave up 4 bases and V 2 bases, and 7 bases lay outside the gene matches. CDR1 is GTSNPN and CDR2 is SVGIG in the germline V gene (reference sequence). There are 15 residues in the CDR3. CDR3 protein: CAWSPGTGSADTQYF. CDR3 DNA sequence: TGTGCCTGGAGTCCTGGGACAGGGAGCGCAGATACGCAGTATTTT.

The gene calls are TRBV19 and TRBJ1-2; 9 nucleotides match TRBD1. With V trimmed by 6 bases and J by 6 bases, 8 bases remained unmatched. This CDR3 is built from 14 residues. CDR1 and CDR2 from the germline V gene are LNHDA and SQIVND (reference sequence). DNA for the CDR3: TGTGCCAGTAGGATGGACAGGGGTCCAGATGGCTACACCTTC. Protein product: CASRMDRGPDGYTF. Filled out from reference TRBV19 and TRBJ1-2, the complete variable domain reads DGGITQSPKYLFRKEGQNVTLSCEQNLNHDAMYWYRQDPGQGLRLIYYSQIVNDFQKGDIAEGYSVSREKKESFPLTVTSAQKNPTAFYLCASRMDRGPDGYTFGSGTRLTVV.

This clone was found a few times. The chain links TRBV29-1 to TRBJ1-5; D is unresolved. Germline V gene sequence: CDR1 SQVTM, CDR2 ANQGSEA. The CDR3 is 12 amino acids. Trimming cost V 5 bases and J 11 bases, with 16 bases left between them. The CDR3 coding sequence is TGCAGCGTTCAATTTTTCGGGGAAGCCCAGCATTTT. Translating gives CSVQFFGEAQHF. Together with reference TRBV29-1 and TRBJ1-5, the CDR3 gives the full variable domain: SAVISQKPSRDICQRGTSLTIQCQVDSQVTMMFWYRQQPGQSLTLIATANQGSEATYESGFVIDKFPISRPNLTFSTLTVSNMSPEDSSIYLCSVQFFGEAQHFGDGTRLSIL.

The chain is built from TRBV28 and TRBJ2-7, with D possibly being TRBD1 (5 bases). Germline CDR1 MDHEN, CDR2 SYDVKM. Trimming removed 6 bases from V and 2 bases from J, with 14 bases in between. The CDR3 is made up of 14 amino acids. This CDR3 reads CASRPVGVTYEQYV. The CDR3 DNA reads as TGTGCCAGCAGGCCCGTAGGGGTAACCTACGAGCAGTACGTC.

The sample holds a few counts of this clone. The genes are TRBV11-2 and TRBJ2-3; the D is unclear. This CDR3 is 14 amino acids long. Trimming removed 3 bases from V and 0 bases from J, with 7 bases in between. CDR1 and CDR2 from the germline V gene are SGHAT and FQNNGV. The DNA of the CDR3 is TGTGCCAGCAGCTTCGTACAGAGCACAGATACGCAGTATTTT. Translation: CASSFVQSTDTQYF.

On this clone: The limits of the CDR3 on the DNA are not certain, so only TCRdb's listed CDR3 is given. The chain is built from TRBV29-1 and TRBJ1-2; the table names TRBD1, a call not compared with the DNA. Germline CDR1 and CDR2: SQVTM and ANQGSEA. The CDR3 has 13 residues if both end residues are counted. CDR3 protein: CSVATGTGNGYAF.

The J gene is TRBJ2-1, the V gene TRBV7-9; 8 positions match TRBD2. With 4 bases clipped from V and 3 bases from J, the junction kept 5 bases outside the gene matches. This CDR3 contains 15 residues. Germline V gene lookup returns CDR1 SEHNR and CDR2 FQNEAQ (reference sequence). DNA of the CDR3: TGTGCCAGCAGCTCACTAGCGGTTCTCTACAATGAGCAGTTCTTC. Protein sequence: CASSSLAVLYNEQFF.